Presented here are 3 T cell receptor beta chains from one specimen sequenced in a study of cytomegalovirus exposure and HLA in healthy donors. The PCR employed 60 Vbeta primers together with 13 Jbeta primers. The method was immunoSEQ multiplex PCR; TCRdb's version includes in-frame clones alone and lacks a portion of them. Of approximately 180,000 clones in the sample, 84% were seen once. The sequenced sample was PBMCs. The receptors stem from a man between 18 and 29 years old in good health and CMV-seronegative.

This clone showed up just once. This chain joins TRBV5-1 and TRBJ1-2; D possibly corresponds to TRBD1 (6 bases). The V and J ends lost 4 bases and 8 bases respectively, with 12 bases between them. The CDR3 sequence is 12 residues long. Germline CDR1 and CDR2: SGHRS and YFSETQ. Here the CDR3 reads CASSPEGDGYTF. CDR3 DNA sequence: TGCGCCAGCAGCCCCGAGGGGGACGGCTACACCTTC.

The chain carries TRBV30 and TRBJ2-2, with D perhaps matching TRBD1 (7 bases). CDR3 length equals 17 residues. CDR1 GTSNPN and CDR2 SVGIG come from the germline V gene (reference sequence). Trimming took off 0 bases at V and 0 bases at J, with 14 bases between the two ends. CDR3 DNA: TGTGCCTGGAGTGTAGGCGGGGACAGAGCGAACACCGGGGAGCTGTTTTTT. This translates into CAWSVGGDRANTGELFF.

The rearrangement uses TRBV29-1 and TRBJ1-2; 8 nucleotides match TRBD1. Trimming at V came to 0 bases and at J to 4 bases, leaving 10 bases not matched to a gene. The CDR3 is made up of 16 amino acids. CDR1 and CDR2 from the germline V gene are SQVTM and ANQGSEA. The CDR3 loop is CSVEDNRDRRFYGYTF. The CDR3 DNA sequence: TGCAGCGTTGAAGACAACCGGGACAGGAGATTCTATGGCTACACCTTC.